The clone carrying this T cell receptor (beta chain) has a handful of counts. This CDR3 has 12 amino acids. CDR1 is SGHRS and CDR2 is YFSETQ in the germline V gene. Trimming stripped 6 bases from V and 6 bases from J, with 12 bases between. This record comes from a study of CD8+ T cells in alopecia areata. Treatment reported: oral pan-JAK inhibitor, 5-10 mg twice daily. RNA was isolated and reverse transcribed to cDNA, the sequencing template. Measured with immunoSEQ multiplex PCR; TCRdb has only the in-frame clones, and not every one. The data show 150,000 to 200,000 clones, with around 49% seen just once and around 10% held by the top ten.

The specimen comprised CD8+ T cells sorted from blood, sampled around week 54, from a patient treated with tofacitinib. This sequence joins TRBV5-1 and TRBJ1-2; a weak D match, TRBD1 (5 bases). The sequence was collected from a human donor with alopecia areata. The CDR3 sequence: CASTGTDNGYTF. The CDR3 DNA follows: TGCGCCAGCACCGGGACGGACAATGGCTACACCTTC. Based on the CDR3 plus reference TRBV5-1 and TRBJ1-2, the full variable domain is KAGVTQTPRYLIKTRGQQVTLSCSPISGHRSVSWYQQTPGQGLQFLFEYFSETQRNKGNFPGRFSGRQFSNSRSEMNVSTLELGDSALYLCASTGTDNGYTFGSGTRLTVV.